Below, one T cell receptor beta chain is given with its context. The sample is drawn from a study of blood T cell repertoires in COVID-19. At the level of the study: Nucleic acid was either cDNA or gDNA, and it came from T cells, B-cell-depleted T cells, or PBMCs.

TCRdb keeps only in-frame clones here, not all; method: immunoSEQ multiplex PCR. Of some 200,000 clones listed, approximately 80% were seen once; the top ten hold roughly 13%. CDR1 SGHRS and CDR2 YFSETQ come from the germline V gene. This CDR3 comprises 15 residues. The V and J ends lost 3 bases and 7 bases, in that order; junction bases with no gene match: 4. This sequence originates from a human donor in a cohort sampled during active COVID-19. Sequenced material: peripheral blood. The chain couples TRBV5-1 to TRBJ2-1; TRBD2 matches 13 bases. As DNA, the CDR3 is TGCGCCAGCAGCTGGACTAGCGGGAGTGGTAATGAGCAGTTCTTC. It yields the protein CASSWTSGSGNEQFF.